Only a few counts were recorded for the clone carrying this T cell receptor beta chain. Its specificity is not known. Time point noted: after neoadjuvant nivolumab, at surgical resection. This record belongs to a study of neoadjuvant anti-PD-1 for oral cavity cancer. Whole-study findings and limits: After neoadjuvant nivolumab, PBMC T cell clonality was significantly higher in non-responders than responders.

The CDR3 runs 17 residues. Germline trimming cut 4 bases from V and 3 bases from J; bases unmatched to any gene: 8. Germline V gene data show CDR1 as MNHEY and CDR2 as SMNVEV (reference sequence). Data came from immunoSEQ multiplex PCR; TCRdb stores just in-frame clones and leaves some out. The sample has roughly 14,000 clones; around 70% are singletons. This clonotype was sampled from a person between 35 and 79 years old with oral cavity squamous cell carcinoma. The source was PBMCs, collected after nivolumab (anti-PD-1) treatment. V gene TRBV27 combines with J gene TRBJ2-7; 14 bases match TRBD2. CDR3: CASSSPSGLAGGYEQYF. The CDR3 DNA sequence: TGTGCCAGCAGTTCGCCCTCAGGACTAGCGGGAGGCTACGAGCAGTACTTC.